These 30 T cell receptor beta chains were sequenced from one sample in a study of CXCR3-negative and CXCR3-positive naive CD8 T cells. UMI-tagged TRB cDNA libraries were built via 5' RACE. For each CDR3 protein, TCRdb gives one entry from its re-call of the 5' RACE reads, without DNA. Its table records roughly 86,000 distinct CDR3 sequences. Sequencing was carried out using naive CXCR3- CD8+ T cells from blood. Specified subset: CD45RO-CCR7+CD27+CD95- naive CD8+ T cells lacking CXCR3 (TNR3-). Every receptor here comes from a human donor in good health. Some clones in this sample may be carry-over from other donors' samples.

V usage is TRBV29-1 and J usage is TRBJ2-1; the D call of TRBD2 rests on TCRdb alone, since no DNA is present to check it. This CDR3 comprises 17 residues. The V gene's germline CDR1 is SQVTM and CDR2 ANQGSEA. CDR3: CSVAGLAGVGSYNEQFF.

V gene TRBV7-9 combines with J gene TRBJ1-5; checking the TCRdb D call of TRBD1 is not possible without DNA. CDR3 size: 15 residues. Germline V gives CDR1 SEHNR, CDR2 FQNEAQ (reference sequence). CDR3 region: CASSKGGAPYQPQHF. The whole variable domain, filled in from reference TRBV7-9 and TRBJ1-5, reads DTGVSQNPRHKITKRGQNVTFRCDPISEHNRLYWYRQTLGQGPEFLTYFQNEAQLEKSRLLSDRFSAERPKGSFSTLEIQRTEQGDSAMYLCASSKGGAPYQPQHFGDGTRLSIL.

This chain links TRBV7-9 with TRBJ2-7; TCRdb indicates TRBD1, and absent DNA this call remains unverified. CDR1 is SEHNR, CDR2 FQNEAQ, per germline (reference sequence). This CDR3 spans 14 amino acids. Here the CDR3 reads CASSLKGPIYEQYF. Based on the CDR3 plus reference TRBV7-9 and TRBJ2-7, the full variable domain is DTGVSQNPRHKITKRGQNVTFRCDPISEHNRLYWYRQTLGQGPEFLTYFQNEAQLEKSRLLSDRFSAERPKGSFSTLEIQRTEQGDSAMYLCASSLKGPIYEQYFGPGTRLTVT.

CDR3 residues: CSVEIGTGGYEQYF. The V call is TRBV29-1, the J call TRBJ2-7; TCRdb calls TRBD1, which cannot be checked without DNA. CDR1 SQVTM and CDR2 ANQGSEA come from the germline V gene. The CDR3 covers 14 residues.

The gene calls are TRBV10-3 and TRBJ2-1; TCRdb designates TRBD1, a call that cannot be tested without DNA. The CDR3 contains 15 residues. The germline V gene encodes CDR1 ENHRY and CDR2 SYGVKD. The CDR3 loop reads CAISEGREPYNEQFF.

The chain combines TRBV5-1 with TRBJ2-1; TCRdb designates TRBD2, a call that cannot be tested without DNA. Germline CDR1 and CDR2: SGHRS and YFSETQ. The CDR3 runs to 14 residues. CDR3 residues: CTSSLGSPGDEQFF.

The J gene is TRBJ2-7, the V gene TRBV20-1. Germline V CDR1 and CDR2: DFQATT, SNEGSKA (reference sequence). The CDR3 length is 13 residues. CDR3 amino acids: CSARSSRSYEQYF.

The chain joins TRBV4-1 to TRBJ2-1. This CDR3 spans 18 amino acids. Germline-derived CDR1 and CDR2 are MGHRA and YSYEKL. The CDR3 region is CASSQVRVTVGSYNEQFF.

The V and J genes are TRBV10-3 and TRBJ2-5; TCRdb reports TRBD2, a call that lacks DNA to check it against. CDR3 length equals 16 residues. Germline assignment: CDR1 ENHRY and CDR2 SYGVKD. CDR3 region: CAISESAGALKETQYF.

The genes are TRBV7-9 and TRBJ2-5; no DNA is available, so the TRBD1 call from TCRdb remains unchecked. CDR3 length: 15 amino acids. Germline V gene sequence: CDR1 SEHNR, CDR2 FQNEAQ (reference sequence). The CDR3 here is CASSSTTGGQETQYF.

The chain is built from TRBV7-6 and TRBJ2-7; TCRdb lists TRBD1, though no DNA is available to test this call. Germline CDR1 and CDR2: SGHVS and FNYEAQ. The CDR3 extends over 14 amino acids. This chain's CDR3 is CASSSDRGAYEQYF.

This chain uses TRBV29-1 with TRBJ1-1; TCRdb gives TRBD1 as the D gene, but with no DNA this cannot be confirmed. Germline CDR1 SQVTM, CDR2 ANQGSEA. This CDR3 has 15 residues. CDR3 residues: CSAERDRAVRTEAFF.

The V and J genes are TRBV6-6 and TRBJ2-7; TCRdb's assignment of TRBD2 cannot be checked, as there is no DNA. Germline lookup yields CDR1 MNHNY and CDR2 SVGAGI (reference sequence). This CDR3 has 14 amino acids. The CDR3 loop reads CASSSGTSGPEQYF.

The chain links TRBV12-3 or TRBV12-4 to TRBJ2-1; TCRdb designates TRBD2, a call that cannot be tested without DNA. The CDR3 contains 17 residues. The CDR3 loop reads CASNPLGAGGAWNEQFF.

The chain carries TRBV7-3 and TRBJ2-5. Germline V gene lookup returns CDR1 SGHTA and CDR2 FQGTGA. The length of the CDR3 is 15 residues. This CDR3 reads CASSLRFRTEETQYF.

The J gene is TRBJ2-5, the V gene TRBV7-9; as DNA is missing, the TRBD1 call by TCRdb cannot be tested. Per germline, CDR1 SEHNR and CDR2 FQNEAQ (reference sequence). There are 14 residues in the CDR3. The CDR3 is CASSSLDSGETQYF.

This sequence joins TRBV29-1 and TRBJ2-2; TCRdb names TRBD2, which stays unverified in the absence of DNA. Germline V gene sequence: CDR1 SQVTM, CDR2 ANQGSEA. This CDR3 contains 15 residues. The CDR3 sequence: CSVEDTSGSSGELFF.

The CDR3: CADNTGGATEAFF. This chain joins TRBV25-1 and TRBJ1-1; lacking DNA, the TRBD1 call made by TCRdb goes unchecked. The CDR3 extends over 13 amino acids. Germline values: CDR1 MGHDK, CDR2 SYGVNS.

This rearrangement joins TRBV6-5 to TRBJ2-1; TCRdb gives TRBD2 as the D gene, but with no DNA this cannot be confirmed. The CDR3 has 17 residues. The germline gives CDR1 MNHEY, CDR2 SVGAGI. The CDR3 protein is CASSLSGSPSSYNEQFF.

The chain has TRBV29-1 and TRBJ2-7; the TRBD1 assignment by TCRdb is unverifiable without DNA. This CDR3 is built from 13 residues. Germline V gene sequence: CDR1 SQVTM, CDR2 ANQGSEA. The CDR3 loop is CSVEAGGTYEQYF.

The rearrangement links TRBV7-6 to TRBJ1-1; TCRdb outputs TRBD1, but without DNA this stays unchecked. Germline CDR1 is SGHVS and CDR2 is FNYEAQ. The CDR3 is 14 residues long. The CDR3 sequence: CASSFGDRDTEAFF.

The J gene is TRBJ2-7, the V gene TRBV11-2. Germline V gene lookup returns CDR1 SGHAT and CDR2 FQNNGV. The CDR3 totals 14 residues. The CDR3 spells CASSFLTPTYEQYF.

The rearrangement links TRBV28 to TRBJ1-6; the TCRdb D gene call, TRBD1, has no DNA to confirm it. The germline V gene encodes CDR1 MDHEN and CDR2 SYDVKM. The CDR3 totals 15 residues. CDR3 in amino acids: CASSLLRTVNSPLHF.

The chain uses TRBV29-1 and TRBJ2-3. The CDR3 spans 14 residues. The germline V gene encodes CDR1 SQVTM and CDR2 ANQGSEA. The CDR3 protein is CSVEDLSLGDTQYF.

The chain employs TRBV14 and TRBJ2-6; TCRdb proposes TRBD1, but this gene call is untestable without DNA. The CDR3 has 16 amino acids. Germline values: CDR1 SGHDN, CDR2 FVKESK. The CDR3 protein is CASSQYTGSGANVLTF.

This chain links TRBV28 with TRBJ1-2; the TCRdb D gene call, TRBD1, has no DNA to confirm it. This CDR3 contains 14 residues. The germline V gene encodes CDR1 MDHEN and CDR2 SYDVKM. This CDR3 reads CASSTGEWGYGYTF.

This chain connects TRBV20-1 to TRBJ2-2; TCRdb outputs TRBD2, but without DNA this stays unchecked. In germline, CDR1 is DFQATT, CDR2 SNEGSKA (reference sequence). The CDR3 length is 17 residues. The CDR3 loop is CSVLPGLAGGDTGELFF.

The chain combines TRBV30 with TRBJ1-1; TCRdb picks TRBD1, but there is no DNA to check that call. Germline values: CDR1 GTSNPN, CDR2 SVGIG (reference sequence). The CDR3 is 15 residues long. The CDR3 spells CAWSDWTGLNTEAFF.

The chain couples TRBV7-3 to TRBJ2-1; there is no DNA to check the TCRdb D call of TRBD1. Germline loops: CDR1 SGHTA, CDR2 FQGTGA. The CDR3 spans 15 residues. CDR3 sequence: CASSPEGAPDNEQFF.

The CDR3 protein is CSVVYRGYNEQFF. This chain uses TRBV29-1 with TRBJ2-1; TCRdb calls TRBD1, which cannot be checked without DNA. The CDR3 length is 13 residues. Germline-derived CDR1 and CDR2 are SQVTM and ANQGSEA.